Sequencing of this T cell receptor beta chain was carried out in a study of blood T cell repertoires in COVID-19. Produced via immunoSEQ multiplex PCR; TCRdb's table is partial and in-frame only. The sample carries about 240,000 clones, around 88% recorded once. CDR1 is SQVTM and CDR2 is ANQGSEA in the germline V gene. V was trimmed by 1 base and J by 0 bases, leaving 6 bases between them. The CDR3 spans 14 residues. J is TRBJ2-2 and V is TRBV29-1; TRBD1 might be the D (6 bases). The specimen was PBMCs or T cells enriched from blood (not recorded which). The source is a woman in her thirties or forties with acute COVID-19. CDR3 DNA: TGCAGCGTTGAAGGGGGGCCGAACACCGGGGAGCTGTTTTTT. It yields the protein CSVEGGPNTGELFF.